This T cell receptor beta chain was captured in a study of cytomegalovirus exposure and HLA in healthy donors (dated by TCRdb to 2015 to 2018). In terms of the full investigation: An earlier analysis of approximately 640 of the donors reported approximately 270 Gb of sequence data and 117 million unique TCR beta sequences from 190 million or so T cells. In addition to the first cohort of about 650 subjects, a separate validation cohort of some 120 different subjects was used. Among about 410 genotyped donors of the cohort, an average of around 250,000 unique TCR beta nucleotide sequences was sequenced per donor, of which 15% to 20% were non-productive. An earlier analysis of more than 450 of the donors used high-throughput TCR beta sequencing to judge whether each TCR beta V gene segment behaved as functional or pseudogenic. The study profiled the T cell repertoires of fewer than 850 subjects by immunosequencing and related them to cytomegalovirus serostatus. The study aimed to test whether signatures of past pathogen exposure could be identified by cataloging public T cell receptors. The number of donors typed differed by locus, with 629-630 for A, B, C, DRB1 and DQB1, around 500 for DQA1, 606 for DPA1, and around 430 for DPB1. Both class I and class II loci were covered by HLA typing, at four-digit resolution. All discovery cohort repertoires had been generated on a single sequencing platform. To predict cytomegalovirus infection status, the study brought together high-throughput TCR immunosequencing, statistical association of individual TCRs with disease status, and machine learning. Rather than drawing on any new phenotypic data, the later analysis identified candidate immune exposures from TCR beta sequences and the way those sequences occurred across donors. Roughly 300 gigabases of sequencing data and 75 million to 85 million unique TCR sequences made up an early release that covered fewer than 650 HLA-typed donors. Because of strong linkage in the cohort, roughly five DR-DQ haplotypes were treated as single units for association and clustering. The genetic ancestry cluster associated with self-reported Caucasian donors included around four fifths of the 398 genotyped donors. A later analysis re-analyzed previously published TCR beta repertoires from 500 to 700 donors and added high-resolution HLA genotyping to study TCR occurrence patterns. A later genetic analysis took genome-wide SNP genotypes for about three fifths of the 666 donors and used that subset as a discovery cohort. Donor age, sex, ethnicity and CMV serostatus were compiled together with the repertoire data.

Broad study findings and their caveats: At a false discovery rate of 0.05, a later analysis linked approximately 18,000 TCR beta sequences to specific HLA alleles. The presence/absence analyses assumed that sequencing depth was roughly uniform across donors, and that assumption may not be true. A further reported finding was that TCR beta sequences accurately predicted the HLA-A and HLA-B alleles for most subjects in the first cohort. V-gene and J-gene trimming of TCR beta chains was associated with a missense DCLRE1C variant in a later genetic analysis, and the association was replicated in an independent cohort. In a later analysis, HLA-associated TCR beta chains were found to be more clonally expanded and to have lower generation probabilities than equally common non-associated chains. In this cohort, only TCR beta chains were sequenced, and detectable features were limited by the absence of alpha or paired-chain data. Most TCR sequences were observed very rarely across donors, whereas some public TCRs were present in many individuals. The 87-base-pair reads could not distinguish some IMGT-functional V segments, including TRBV6-2 and TRBV6-3, so those segments were excluded. In both the original and validation cohorts, the classifier was reported to diagnose cytomegalovirus status with high specificity and sensitivity. CMV serostatus was the only immune exposure information available for the cohort. Broadly in line with IMGT annotations, most TCR beta V segments showed up in productive rearrangements about 87% or about 30% of the time in an earlier analysis of 587 of the donors. A later analysis reported that several top co-occurrence clusters appeared linked to parvovirus B19, influenza, CMV and Epstein-Barr virus. In vitro tests confirmed that a few of the cytomegalovirus-associated TCR beta chains recognize cytomegalovirus antigens. A total of fewer than 200 TCR beta chains were listed by the study as associated with cytomegalovirus. A later genetic analysis reported fewer N-insertions in productive TCRs among donors in an Asian-associated ancestry cluster than the roughly 650-donor mean. Because some donors lacked HLA typing at each locus, the association tests relied only on the typed subset. In a later analysis, most CMV-associated TCR beta chains were found to appear HLA-restricted, with HLA associations seemingly driven largely by CMV exposure. When HLA alleles, especially DR and DQ, strongly co-occurred, attributing TCR associations to individual alleles was difficult. Roughly 17 rarely observed V segments, including chromosome 9 orphons, were excluded from the earlier analysis of a few hundred of the donors because counts were too low. Correlated functional status among segregating V segments might reflect linkage disequilibrium, but an unknown experimental factor could not be ruled out. The sequencing pipeline was judged likely to have produced a cluster of highly shared sequence variants as a technical artifact. According to a later analysis, TCR association rates differed among HLA loci, with DRB1 alleles showing the most associated TCRs and HLA-C alleles showing the fewest. The authors suggested that the approach could potentially be extended to other disease states and immunological phenotypes.

This clone has a handful of counts. Its recognized antigen is unknown. Per-base quality was not reported, and no clone a single base away is much larger than it. The cohort consisted of more than 650 healthy bone marrow donors. All cohort members were sampled while nominally healthy, although unrecorded immune exposures were likely present. The donor tested CMV seronegative and was one of the 352 seronegative cohort members. A peripheral blood sample was collected from each donor, and TCR beta sequencing was performed on peripheral blood mononuclear cells. Genomic DNA was extracted from the blood cell samples with the Qiagen DNeasy Blood Extraction Kit. The library was produced with the immunoSEQ multiplex PCR assay. For the multiplex PCR, a mixture combining 60 forward primers for TCR Vbeta segments and 13 reverse primers for TCR Jbeta segments was used. The CDR3 region of rearranged TCR beta genes was amplified from genomic DNA with a multiplex PCR assay. The Illumina HiSeq System was used to sequence the amplified TCR beta libraries as 87-base-pair reads. The authors processed their data as follows. A later analysis tallied around 80 million unique TCR beta chains across the 666 repertoires, and some 12 million of those chains were shared by two or more donors. Raw reads were error-corrected and collapsed into unique sequences with a nearest-neighbor algorithm that merged closely related sequences to remove PCR and sequencing errors. Alignment of CDR3 sequences to IMGT reference sequences was used to assign V, D and J gene segments. For a sequence to be retained, a match of at least six nucleotides to both a V gene segment and a J gene segment was required. Rearrangements were called productive when the CDR3 lacked stop codons and stayed in frame with V and J; all others were non-productive. Following IMGT convention, CDR3 was defined as the stretch from the second conserved V-encoded cysteine to the conserved J-encoded phenylalanine. In an earlier analysis of around 570 of the donors, sequences lacking an unambiguous match to a single V gene segment were excluded. An earlier analysis of 500 to 700 of the donors classified V segments as functional when productive rearrangements were above 56.7% and as segregating when the standard deviation between donors was above 5%. A statistical classification framework was developed to diagnose cytomegalovirus status using the catalog of TCR beta chain sequences. In a later analysis, TCR nucleotide sequences were compared against IMGT/GENE-DB human TR gene sequences so that V and J genes could be assigned. A later analysis assigned CDR3 sequences and most-parsimonious VDJ recombination scenarios with the TCRdist pipeline. A later analysis defined each TCR beta chain by its CDR3 amino acid sequence plus V-gene family, and excluded reads lacking a unique V-gene family. To address suspected cross-contamination and a sequencing artifact, a later analysis removed around 590 highly shared, low-generation-probability nucleotide sequences. For each public chain, a later analysis derived a clonal expansion index from normalized ranks of inferred template counts within each repertoire. In a later analysis, generation probabilities were computed with a VDJ recombination model fitted to out-of-frame rearrangements, and the resulting probabilities were checked against IGoR. A later analysis scored TCR-TCR, TCR-HLA and TCR-CMV co-occurrence with hypergeometric tests, applying a repertoire-size bias correction to TCR pairs. A later analysis estimated false discovery rates by permuting HLA or CMV assignments 20 times. In a later analysis, co-occurring TCRs were grouped with DBSCAN, and TCRdist sequence similarity was added when clustering was performed within HLA-allele-positive subsets. For co-occurrence clustering, repertoires with fewer than 30,000 or more than 120,000 public chains were excluded, along with roughly five repertoires with anomalous nucleotide sharing. Not all clones reach the TCRdb copy of this immuneACCESS table, which keeps in-frame sequences only. Checked studies attribute under half of the gap to unresolved V genes and leave the rest unexplained. D and trimming come from the DNA, and the V and J calls and clone size come from that table. Counted in this sample were under 130,000 clones; just under 80% of them appeared once. The ten largest clonotypes hold approximately 5.1% of the sample.

CDR1 and CDR2 were assigned from the germline V gene as LGHNA and YSLEER. The CDR3, from cysteine to phenylalanine, totals 16 residues. Only the CDR3 part of the read is kept: 48 bases, read in frame from the first base. V is cut by 1 base and J by 4 bases, and the space between the germline ends is 16 bases. Sequenced material: PBMCs. The chain is made from TRBV4-3 and TRBJ1-2, with TRBD1 as a weak D call on 6 bases. This receptor was taken from a male donor in good health and CMV-seronegative. The encoded CDR3 is CASSQGQDLRGYGYTF. The DNA sequence is TGCGCCAGCAGCCAAGGACAGGACCTCAGGGGCTATGGCTACACCTTC.